This T cell receptor (beta chain) was sequenced in a study of T cells in Graves' hyperthyroidism and ophthalmopathy. The investigators amplified TCR beta CDR3 regions from RNA transcripts. RT-PCR in the first round (using the HTBI primer set) targeted the TCR CDR3. Each CDR3 protein gets one entry after TCRdb re-called the multiplex PCR reads with MiXCR. The data contain about 480,000 distinct CDR3 sequences, approximately 25% of them singletons. This clonotype was seen a few times. After removal of 8 bases from V and 1 base from J, the junction contained 7 bases not matched to a gene. The CDR3 totals 15 residues. Germline CDR1 is MDHEN and CDR2 is SYDVKM.

The sequence derives from a woman younger than 45 with Graves' ophthalmopathy. Sequences were obtained from blood. The V gene is TRBV28, the J gene TRBJ1-1, with 10 bases fitting TRBD1. CDR3 protein: CASPRGTGANTEAFF. The CDR3 nucleotides read TGTGCCAGCCCTAGGGGGACAGGGGCGAACACTGAAGCTTTCTTT.